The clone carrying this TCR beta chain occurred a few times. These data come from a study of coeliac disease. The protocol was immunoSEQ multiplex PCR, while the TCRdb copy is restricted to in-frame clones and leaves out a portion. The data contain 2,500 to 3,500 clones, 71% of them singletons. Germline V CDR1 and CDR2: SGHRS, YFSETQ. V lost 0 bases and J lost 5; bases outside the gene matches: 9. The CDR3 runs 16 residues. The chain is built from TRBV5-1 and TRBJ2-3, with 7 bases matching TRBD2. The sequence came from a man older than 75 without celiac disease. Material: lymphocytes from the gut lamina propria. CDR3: CASSLGGREAIDTQYF. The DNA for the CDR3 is TGCGCCAGCAGCTTGGGAGGCCGGGAGGCTATAGATACGCAGTATTTT.